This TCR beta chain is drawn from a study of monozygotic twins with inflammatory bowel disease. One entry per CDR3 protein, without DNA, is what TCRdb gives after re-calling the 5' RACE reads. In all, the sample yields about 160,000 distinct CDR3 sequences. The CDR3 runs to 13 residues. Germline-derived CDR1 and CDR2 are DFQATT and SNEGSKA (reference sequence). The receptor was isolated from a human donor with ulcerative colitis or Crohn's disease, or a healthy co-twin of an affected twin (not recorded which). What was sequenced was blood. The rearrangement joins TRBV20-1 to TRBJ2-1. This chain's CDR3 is CSDGGSFYNDQFF.